Described below is a single T cell receptor (beta chain) sequence and its context. This specimen belongs to a study of T cell changes during pregnancy in multiple sclerosis. Libraries were prepared by immunoSEQ multiplex PCR; TCRdb keeps only in-frame clonotypes and omits some of them. The repertoire has around 56,000 clones, approximately 86% of them found once; the top ten carry about 0.4%. The clonotype comes from a female donor with multiple sclerosis, enrolled in a pregnancy study. The sample in question was CD4+ T cells from peripheral blood mononuclear cells, obtained in the third trimester of pregnancy.

CDR3 sequence: CASSLGRQETQYF. The CDR3 nucleotides read TGTGCCAGCAGTTTAGGCAGACAAGAGACCCAGTACTTC. The rearrangement uses TRBV28 and TRBJ2-5; D ambiguous. Germline CDR1 and CDR2: MDHEN and SYDVKM. This CDR3 has 13 amino acids. V was shortened by 2 bases and J by 2 bases, with 6 bases between the two germline ends.